This T cell receptor beta chain was observed in a study of blood T cell repertoires in COVID-19. Clones were read by immunoSEQ multiplex PCR, and TCRdb kept only the in-frame ones, dropping some. The table records about 160,000 clones, 84% of them present only once. Material for sequencing was peripheral blood. The sequence came from a woman of 80 years or more with acute or convalescent COVID-19.

This CDR3 is CASSQGISSGANVLTF. Here the CDR3 DNA reads TGTGCCAGCTCCCAGGGGATAAGCTCTGGGGCCAACGTCCTGACTTTC. V and J are TRBV18 and TRBJ2-6, with a possible D match to TRBD1 (6 bases). This CDR3 has 16 amino acids. V lost 6 bases and J 0 bases, leaving 12 bases between the germline ends. Germline V gene sequence: CDR1 KGHSH, CDR2 LQKENI.